These 18 T cell receptor beta chains originate from one sample sequenced in a study of cytomegalovirus exposure and HLA in healthy donors (dated by TCRdb to about 2017). Library creation used the immunoSEQ multiplex PCR assay. TCRdb limited this immuneACCESS table to in-frame rearrangements with V and J called. A share of clones is missing; checked studies link under half to unresolved V genes, and the rest is unexplained. The sample profile shows roughly 150,000 clones; around 90% of them were found once. Under 3% of the sample is taken by the ten largest. The sample was PBMCs. These TCRs come from a man aged 18 to 30 in good health and CMV-seronegative.

The chain combines TRBV5-1 with TRBJ2-1, with D possibly matching TRBD1 (5 bases). Trimming took off 0 bases at V and 1 base at J, with 14 bases between the two ends. From germline, CDR1 is SGHRS and CDR2 YFSETQ. The CDR3 totals 17 residues. This chain's CDR3 is CASSLAMAGWSYNEQFF. DNA of the CDR3: TGCGCCAGCAGCTTGGCCATGGCAGGGTGGTCCTACAATGAGCAGTTCTTC. The entire variable domain, with the rest obtained from reference TRBV5-1 and TRBJ2-1, is as follows: KAGVTQTPRYLIKTRGQQVTLSCSPISGHRSVSWYQQTPGQGLQFLFEYFSETQRNKGNFPGRFSGRQFSNSRSEMNVSTLELGDSALYLCASSLAMAGWSYNEQFFGPGTRLTVL.

The chain combines TRBV29-1 with TRBJ2-7; a possible D gene is TRBD1 (6 bases). Germline V gene sequence: CDR1 SQVTM, CDR2 ANQGSEA. Trimming took 2 bases from V and 4 from J, leaving 18 bases between them. The CDR3 has 15 residues. CDR3 in amino acids: CSVEFPDRNSYEQYF. CDR3 coding DNA: TGCAGCGTTGAATTTCCTGACAGGAACTCTTACGAGCAGTACTTC.

The table lists this clone with a few counts. The chain carries TRBV27 and TRBJ1-5, with 10 bases aligning to TRBD1. This CDR3 is built from 12 residues. From germline, CDR1 is MNHEY and CDR2 SMNVEV (reference sequence). V lost 5 bases to trimming and J lost 15 bases; unmatched junction nucleotides: 7. DNA for the CDR3: TGTGCCAGCAGTCCTTGGACAGGGGGTATGCATTTT. It specifies CASSPWTGGMHF.

The rearrangement links TRBV7-9 to TRBJ1-2; perhaps TRBD1 as D (5 bases). This CDR3 region has 14 residues. The germline CDR1 and CDR2 sequences are SEHNR and FQNEAQ (reference sequence). The V gene lost 5 bases and the J gene lost 7 bases, with 17 bases spanning the gap. The CDR3 DNA is TGTGCCAGCAGCCCAACAGGTCTCGATGCTGGCTACACCTTC. Protein sequence: CASSPTGLDAGYTF.

About this clone itself: Compared with germline, one end of the junction differs, possibly owing to a read error. The rearrangement joins TRBV10-3 to TRBJ2-2, with TRBD2 identical over 7 bases. Germline-derived CDR1 and CDR2 are ENHRY and SYGVKD. This CDR3 is 19 amino acids long. The CDR3 region is CATSNWTSNGGANTGELFF. CDR3 coding DNA: TGTGCCACCAGTAACTGGACTAGTAATGGAGGAGCGAACACCGGGGAGCTGTTTTTT.

This sequence joins TRBV6-1 and TRBJ1-6; tentatively, D is TRBD1 (6 bases). Looked up from germline, CDR1 is MNHNS and CDR2 is SASEGT. This CDR3 is 14 amino acids long. V lost 3 bases to trimming and J lost 5 bases, with 8 bases between them. The CDR3 protein is CASSETGNNSPLHF. CDR3 sequence (DNA): TGTGCCAGCAGTGAGACAGGAAATAATTCACCCCTCCACTTT.

The CDR3 bases are TGTGCCAGCAGTTGGACTAGCGGGGGGGCAGCAGATACGCAGTATTTT. It translates to CASSWTSGGAADTQYF. The chain has TRBV6-5 and TRBJ2-3; 15 positions match TRBD2. V lost 4 bases, J lost 4 bases, and 3 bases stayed unmatched. This CDR3 has 16 residues. The V gene's germline CDR1 is MNHEY and CDR2 SVGAGI.

The chain joins TRBV10-1 to TRBJ1-2, with TRBD1 matching 10 bases. Germline V lookup: CDR1 WNHNN, CDR2 SYGVQD (reference sequence). J gave up 6 bases and V 6 bases, and 7 bases lay outside the gene matches. The CDR3 has 14 amino acids. DNA of the CDR3: TGCGCCAGCAGAGGGACAGGGGATCTGGATGGCTACACCTTC. The encoded protein is CASRGTGDLDGYTF.

The chain recombines TRBV27 with TRBJ2-3; 12 bases match TRBD2. Unmatched junction bases numbered 9, after V lost 7 bases and J lost 4 bases. CDR1 and CDR2 (germline): MNHEY, SMNVEV (reference sequence). The CDR3 runs 16 residues. The CDR3 spells CASTTILAGGPDTQYF. CDR3 nucleotide sequence: TGTGCCAGCACGACAATTCTAGCGGGGGGGCCAGATACGCAGTATTTT.

Ten or more counts support this clone. The V gene is TRBV4-3, the J gene TRBJ2-7; tentatively, D is TRBD1 (8 bases). Germline V lookup: CDR1 LGHNA, CDR2 YSLEER. V lost 0 bases and J 3 bases, leaving 12 bases between the germline ends. CDR3 length equals 15 residues. Here the CDR3 reads CASSQETGGGYEQYF. CDR3 nucleotides: TGCGCCAGCAGCCAAGAAACAGGGGGGGGCTACGAGCAGTACTTC.

The DNA of the CDR3 is TGTGCCAGCAGACTCGACAGTAGATCTGAAGCTTTCTTT. It yields the protein CASRLDSRSEAFF. This chain connects TRBV6-1 to TRBJ1-1, with D possibly being TRBD1 (5 bases). Germline V gene lookup returns CDR1 MNHNS and CDR2 SASEGT. The CDR3 is 13 amino acids. With 6 bases removed from V and 6 bases from J, the gap between germline ends came to 14 bases.

The V and J genes are TRBV5-6 and TRBJ1-6; D unresolved. Trimming took 4 bases from V and 9 from J, leaving 20 bases between them. This CDR3 contains 16 residues. From germline, CDR1 is SGHDT and CDR2 YYEEEE. The chain's CDR3 is CASSLAERRESSPLHF. The CDR3 DNA reads as TGTGCCAGCAGCCTAGCGGAGAGGCGGGAGAGTTCACCCCTCCACTTT.

J is TRBJ1-1 and V is TRBV28, with D maybe TRBD1 (6 bases). Germline CDR1 MDHEN, CDR2 SYDVKM. The CDR3 length is 15 residues. Trimming cost V 2 bases and J 5 bases, with 15 bases left between them. CDR3 nucleotide sequence: TGTGCCAGCAGTTTAGGTTGGGGGCGCGGGACTGAAGCTTTCTTT. It is translated as CASSLGWGRGTEAFF.

This chain joins TRBV28 and TRBJ2-7; tentative D call: TRBD1 (6 bases). CDR1 MDHEN and CDR2 SYDVKM come from the germline V gene. The CDR3 is 12 residues long. V was pared by 6 bases and J by 2 bases, with 8 bases between. Here the CDR3 DNA reads TGTGCCAGCAGGGGGGACACCTACGAGCAGTACTTC. Translated: CASRGDTYEQYF.

The genes are TRBV30 and TRBJ2-7; TRBD1 matches 10 bases. Germline trimming cut 0 bases from V and 5 bases from J; bases unmatched to any gene: 4. The germline gives CDR1 GTSNPN, CDR2 SVGIG (reference sequence). The CDR3 covers 14 residues. The DNA for the CDR3 is TGTGCCTGGAGTGTTGGGACAGGGGTCGACGAGCAGTACGTC. Amino acids: CAWSVGTGVDEQYV.

The chain uses TRBV7-2 and TRBJ2-1, with 8 positions matching TRBD1. Unmatched junction bases numbered 11, after V lost 5 bases and J lost 8 bases. CDR1 SGHTA and CDR2 FQGNSA come from the germline V gene. The CDR3 extends over 15 amino acids. This chain's CDR3 is CASSPRWAGGYEQFF. DNA for the CDR3: TGTGCCAGCAGCCCTCGTTGGGCAGGGGGCTATGAGCAGTTCTTC. The full variable domain, in which reference TRBV7-2 and TRBJ2-1 provide the parts outside the CDR3, is GAGVSQSPSNKVTEKGKDVELRCDPISGHTALYWYRQSLGQGLEFLIYFQGNSAPDKSGLPSDRFSAERTGGSVSTLTIQRTQQEDSAVYLCASSPRWAGGYEQFFGPGTRLTVL.

V usage is TRBV28 and J usage is TRBJ2-7; tentative D call: TRBD2 (5 bases). Germline V gene data show CDR1 as MDHEN and CDR2 as SYDVKM. The ends were cut back, 3 bases at V and 3 bases at J, with 9 bases in the middle. The CDR3 runs 13 residues. CDR3 region: CASSFEGDYEQYV. CDR3 in DNA: TGTGCCAGCAGTTTTGAGGGCGACTACGAGCAGTACGTC.

In its sample, this clone was seen once. The rearrangement uses TRBV7-8 and TRBJ2-3; 7 positions agree with TRBD1. CDR1 is SGHVS, CDR2 FQNEAQ, per germline. The V gene end was trimmed by 1 base and the J gene end by 0 bases; junction bases not matched to a gene: 1. The CDR3 totals 15 residues. CDR3 amino acids: CASSLDRGSTDTQYF. In DNA, the CDR3 is TGTGCCAGCAGCTTAGACAGGGGTAGCACAGATACGCAGTATTTT.